This T cell receptor (beta chain) was profiled in a study of cytomegalovirus exposure and HLA in healthy donors. Primers for the PCR totalled 60 Vbeta and 13 Jbeta. Sequencing was performed with immunoSEQ multiplex PCR; in TCRdb, only in-frame clones are kept and a portion is missing. There are 150,000 to 200,000 clones in the sample; roughly 80% occur only once, and approximately 0.25% lies in the top ten. Trimming stripped 6 bases from V and 4 bases from J, with 10 bases between. CDR3 length: 11 residues. CDR1 and CDR2 from the germline V gene are DFQATT and SNEGSKA (reference sequence). Sequencing was done on a sample of PBMCs. The V and J genes are TRBV20-1 and TRBJ2-7; unclear D gene. The sequence was collected from a boy aged 5-17 years in good health and CMV-seronegative. CDR3 DNA: TGCAGTGCCCCGGGTGGGTACGAGCAGTACTTC. This sequence encodes CSAPGGYEQYF.